A selection of T cell receptor beta chains follows, all from one sample in a study of cytomegalovirus exposure and HLA in healthy donors. Assay used: immunoSEQ multiplex PCR; TCRdb lists only in-frame clones, some missing. The table has roughly 130,000 clones, under 90% seen once; the top ten hold about 3.7%. Sample: PBMCs. Receptors originate from a young man in good health and CMV-seronegative. The CDR3 runs from the conserved cysteine through the conserved F or W. The D gene is left open where the match is weak. Rows may omit the clone size; those that give it use once, few, many or a size class.

D gene: -
V gene: TRBV4-3
clone size: -
J gene: TRBJ1-6
CDR3 DNA: TGCGCCAGCAGCCAAGAGAGAGGCTATAATTCACCCCTCCACTTT
CDR3 protein: CASSQERGYNSPLHF

D gene: TRBD1
V gene: TRBV29-1
clone size: -
J gene: TRBJ2-7
CDR3 DNA: TGCAGCATCACGGACAGGTACGGCGAGCAGTACTTC
CDR3 protein: CSITDRYGEQYF

D gene: -
V gene: TRBV28
clone size: -
J gene: TRBJ1-1
CDR3 DNA: TGTGCCAGCAGGGTCTTGAGCGCTGAAGCTTTCTTT
CDR3 protein: CASRVLSAEAFF

D gene: TRBD1
V gene: TRBV7-9
clone size: -
J gene: TRBJ2-7
CDR3 DNA: TGTGCCAGCAGCTTGGACAGGGGATCCTACGAGCAGTACTTC
CDR3 protein: CASSLDRGSYEQYF

D gene: TRBD1
V gene: TRBV19
clone size: -
J gene: TRBJ1-5
CDR3 DNA: TGTGCCACAGGGGGAGACAGGGAAAATCAGCCCCAGCATTTT
CDR3 protein: CATGGDRENQPQHF

D gene: TRBD1
V gene: TRBV5-1
clone size: -
J gene: TRBJ2-1
CDR3 DNA: TGCGCCAGCAGCTTGGACAGGGGGCTTCGTGTATTTAGTGTCTACAATGAGCAGTTCTTC
CDR3 protein: CASSLDRGLRVFSVYNEQFF

D gene: -
V gene: TRBV19
clone size: -
J gene: TRBJ1-1
CDR3 DNA: TGTGCCAGTAGTGGGACACAGAACACTGAAGCTTTCTTT
CDR3 protein: CASSGTQNTEAFF

D gene: -
V gene: TRBV23-1
clone size: -
J gene: TRBJ1-2
CDR3 DNA: TGCGCCAGCAGTCTTGCGGGGGGCAGGGAGGGGAAGAATGGCTACACCTTC
CDR3 protein: CASSLAGGREGKNGYTF

D gene: -
V gene: TRBV18
clone size: -
J gene: TRBJ1-1
CDR3 DNA: TGTGCCAGCTCACCCGGGACATTGAACACTGAAGCTTTCTTT
CDR3 protein: CASSPGTLNTEAFF

D gene: -
V gene: TRBV13
clone size: -
J gene: TRBJ2-7
CDR3 DNA: TGTGCCAGCAGTTCCAGGGGATTTTCCTACGAGCAGTACTTC
CDR3 protein: CASSSRGFSYEQYF

D gene: -
V gene: TRBV7-8
clone size: -
J gene: TRBJ1-2
CDR3 DNA: TGTGCCAGCAGCTTAGGGCAGGGGCTAGGCGGCTACACCTTC
CDR3 protein: CASSLGQGLGGYTF

D gene: TRBD1
V gene: TRBV18
clone size: -
J gene: TRBJ1-2
CDR3 DNA: TGTGCCAGCTCGACAGGGAGAGACTATGGCTACACCTTC
CDR3 protein: CASSTGRDYGYTF

D gene: -
V gene: TRBV28
clone size: -
J gene: TRBJ1-2
CDR3 DNA: TGTGCCAGCAGTCGCGGGGGCATTCCTAGTGGGTCTGGCTACACCTTC
CDR3 protein: CASSRGGIPSGSGYTF

D gene: -
V gene: TRBV4-1
clone size: -
J gene: TRBJ2-1
CDR3 DNA: TGCGCCAGCAGCCCCTATTGGGAGAATGAGCAGTTCTTC
CDR3 protein: CASSPYWENEQFF

D gene: -
V gene: TRBV29-1
clone size: -
J gene: TRBJ1-1
CDR3 DNA: TGCAGCGCCCGGAGGGACCTTGAAGCTTTCTTT
CDR3 protein: CSARRDLEAFF

D gene: -
V gene: TRBV6-5
clone size: -
J gene: TRBJ2-7
CDR3 DNA: TGTGCCAGCACCGCCCAGGGCCTCGGGGAGCAGTACTTC
CDR3 protein: CASTAQGLGEQYF

D gene: -
V gene: TRBV27
clone size: few
J gene: TRBJ2-5
CDR3 DNA: TGTGCCAGCAGACCCCTCGGGGGATTAAGAGAGACCCAGTACTTC
CDR3 protein: CASRPLGGLRETQYF